Listed here are 18 T cell receptor beta chains from one sample, sequenced in a study of T cell responses to AZD1222 COVID-19 vaccine. Libraries were prepared by immunoSEQ multiplex PCR; TCRdb keeps only in-frame clonotypes and omits some of them. The data contain 100,000 to 110,000 clones, about 87% of them singletons. Specimen: peripheral blood, collected on day 0 of AZD1222 vaccination. The receptors here all came from an adult in good health.

This chain joins TRBV30 and TRBJ2-5, with 12 bases lining up with TRBD2. The CDR3 spans 13 residues. Germline V CDR1 and CDR2: GTSNPN, SVGIG (reference sequence). The CDR3 DNA follows: TGTGCTTCCGGACTAGCGGGATTCGAGACCCAGTACTTC. This codes for CASGLAGFETQYF.

A single count supports this clone. V is TRBV18 and J is TRBJ2-7, with a possible D match to TRBD1 (6 bases). The V gene lost 4 bases and the J gene lost 3 bases, with 10 bases spanning the gap. The CDR3 spans 13 residues. Germline CDR1 KGHSH, CDR2 LQKENI. The CDR3 loop reads CASSRTVFYEQYF. CDR3 bases: TGTGCCAGCTCACGGACAGTATTCTACGAGCAGTACTTC.

V and J are TRBV11-2 and TRBJ1-1; D gene unclear. This CDR3 is built from 13 residues. Trimming removed 2 bases at V and 9 bases at J, with 13 bases between. Germline V gives CDR1 SGHAT, CDR2 FQNNGV. CDR3 nucleotide sequence: TGTGCCAGCAGCTTATGGACCGTAAGAAAAGCTTTCTTT. This encodes CASSLWTVRKAFF. Complete variable domain (other parts from reference TRBV11-2 and TRBJ1-1): EAGVAQSPRYKIIEKRQSVAFWCNPISGHATLYWYQQILGQGPKLLIQFQNNGVVDDSQLPKDRFSAERLKGVDSTLKIQPAKLEDSAVYLCASSLWTVRKAFFGQGTRLTVV.

The chain joins TRBV30 to TRBJ1-1; a possible D gene is TRBD1 (6 bases). Germline CDR1 reads GTSNPN; CDR2 reads SVGIG (reference sequence). V lost 1 base to trimming and J lost 1 base, with 10 bases between them. The CDR3 totals 14 residues. Here the CDR3 reads CAWSAGQRNTEAFF. The CDR3 region has the DNA TGTGCCTGGAGTGCTGGACAGAGGAACACTGAAGCTTTCTTT. Supplemented by reference TRBV30 and TRBJ1-1, the full variable domain reads SQTIHQWPATLVQPVGSPLSLECTVEGTSNPNLYWYRQAAGRGLQLLFYSVGIGQISSEVPQNLSASRPQDRQFILSSKKLLLSDSGFYLCAWSAGQRNTEAFFGQGTRLTVV.

The rearrangement joins TRBV4-2 to TRBJ1-2, with 10 nucleotides matching TRBD1. V shed 1 base and J 6 bases; nucleotides not matched to a gene: 8. This CDR3 contains 16 residues. The germline CDR1 and CDR2 sequences are LGHNA and YNFKEQ. The DNA of the CDR3 is TGTGCCAGCAGCCAAGTTCGGACAGGGGGGTTGGATGGCTACACCTTC. Protein sequence: CASSQVRTGGLDGYTF.

This chain links TRBV7-9 with TRBJ1-5; D is ambiguous. The V gene's germline CDR1 is SEHNR and CDR2 FQNEAQ (reference sequence). CDR3 length: 15 residues. V lost 2 bases, J lost 2 bases, and 10 bases lay in between. The CDR3 region is CASSLSESGNQPQHF. The DNA of the CDR3 is TGTGCCAGCAGCTTATCGGAGAGCGGCAATCAGCCCCAGCATTTT.

The gene calls are TRBV4-3 and TRBJ2-7; D possibly matches TRBD1 or TRBD2 (6 bases each). The CDR3 consists of 14 residues. Germline lookup yields CDR1 LGHNA and CDR2 YSLEER. V lost 4 bases, J lost 7 bases, and 17 bases lay in between. The CDR3 DNA sequence: TGCGCCAGCAGCCGGGGGCGGGGTTCCTGGGAGCAGTACTTC. Its protein product is CASSRGRGSWEQYF.

The chain combines TRBV6-1 with TRBJ1-2; D call uncertain. Trimming shortened V by 3 bases and J by 7 bases, and 12 bases separated the two germline ends. The CDR3 sequence is 13 residues long. Germline V gene lookup returns CDR1 MNHNS and CDR2 SASEGT. The CDR3 DNA follows: TGTGCCAGCAGTGAGTCCACGGCTTTTGGCTACACCTTC. Translating it yields CASSESTAFGYTF.

The rearrangement uses TRBV21-1 and TRBJ1-4; TRBD1 was called by the table and not checked on the DNA. TRBV21-1 is reported as a pseudogene. This CDR3 has 14 residues. Here the CDR3 DNA reads TGTGCCAGCAGCAAAAGGGGCACAGGGAAAAAACTGTTTTTT. It specifies CASSKRGTGKKLFF.

The V and J genes are TRBV7-9 and TRBJ2-1, with D unresolved. V was trimmed by 5 bases and J by 10 bases, leaving 18 bases between them. This CDR3 is built from 14 residues. CDR1 is SEHNR and CDR2 is FQNEAQ in the germline V gene (reference sequence). The DNA for the CDR3 is TGTGCCAGCAGCCCCCAATTGAGGTTGGGGGAGCAGTTCTTC. It is translated as CASSPQLRLGEQFF.

V usage is TRBV29-1 and J usage is TRBJ1-3; D gene ambiguous. The CDR3 covers 12 residues. The V and J ends lost 7 bases and 0 bases respectively, with 7 bases between them. Germline assignment: CDR1 SQVTM and CDR2 ANQGSEA. CDR3 in DNA: TGCAGCGGAACTACCTCTGGAAACACCATATATTTT. Translated: CSGTTSGNTIYF.

The chain is built from TRBV27 and TRBJ2-1; 8 nucleotides line up with TRBD1. Germline values: CDR1 MNHEY, CDR2 SMNVEV (reference sequence). The V gene end was trimmed by 5 bases and the J gene end by 7 bases; junction bases not matched to a gene: 7. The CDR3 is 14 residues long. The CDR3 bases are TGTGCCAGCAGTCTCCTGGACAGGGCTAATGAGCAGTTCTTC. Its translation is CASSLLDRANEQFF.

The chain recombines TRBV28 with TRBJ2-1; 10 bases line up with TRBD2. The germline V gene has CDR1 MDHEN and CDR2 SYDVKM. Trimming cost V 6 bases and J 7 bases; bases outside gene matches: 3. The length of the CDR3 is 13 residues. CDR3 amino acids: CASRSGRENEQFF. In nucleotides, the CDR3 is TGTGCCAGCAGGAGCGGGAGGGAGAATGAGCAGTTCTTC.

The chain recombines TRBV6-1 with TRBJ1-5; 8 bases agree with TRBD1. Trimming took 1 base from V and 6 from J; bases not matched to a gene: 5. CDR1 and CDR2 from the germline V gene are MNHNS and SASEGT. The CDR3 consists of 15 residues. CDR3 protein: CASSEGTGYRQPQHF. The DNA of the CDR3 is TGTGCCAGCAGTGAAGGGACAGGGTATCGTCAGCCCCAGCATTTT.

The chain employs TRBV7-6 and TRBJ2-1; tentatively, D is TRBD1 or TRBD2 (5 bases each). Germline V gene lookup returns CDR1 SGHVS and CDR2 FNYEAQ. There are 17 residues in the CDR3. The V end was cut by 2 bases, the J end by 3 bases, with 17 bases between. CDR3 nucleotides: TGTGCCAGCAGCTTATTTATAGGGGAGTCCCACTACAATGAGCAGTTCTTC. Translating gives CASSLFIGESHYNEQFF.

The CDR3: CASGLVGRGHEQYF. The CDR3 nucleotides are TGTGCTAGTGGTTTGGTAGGTAGGGGGCACGAGCAGTACTTC. The V call is TRBV12-5, the J call TRBJ2-7; 7 bases are shared with TRBD1. The CDR3 is 14 amino acids. V was pared by 0 bases and J by 5 bases, with 4 bases of the junction left unmatched. Germline CDR1 LGHNT, CDR2 FRNRAP.

The J gene is TRBJ1-1, the V gene TRBV27; the D gene is possibly TRBD1 (6 bases). V was clipped by 5 bases and J by 1 base, with 20 bases between them. CDR3 size: 17 residues. Germline-derived CDR1 and CDR2 are MNHEY and SMNVEV (reference sequence). The CDR3 DNA sequence: TGTGCCAGCAGTACCAGCCGGGACACAGGGACGAACACTGAAGCTTTCTTT. This sequence encodes CASSTSRDTGTNTEAFF.

The table lists this clone with a count of one. The J gene is TRBJ1-5, the V gene TRBV24-1; tentatively, D is TRBD1 (5 bases). V was cut by 4 bases and J by 0 bases, with 12 bases left in between. This CDR3 contains 16 residues. Germline CDR1 KGHDR, CDR2 SFDVKD. For the CDR3, the DNA is TGTGCCACCAGTGAGTCTCACAGGATTAGCAATCAGCCCCAGCATTTT. Translation: CATSESHRISNQPQHF.